This T cell receptor beta chain was recorded in a study of blood T cell repertoires in COVID-19. As for the study in general: Samples came from the United States, Italy and Spain, spanning acute and convalescent COVID-19.

Germline-derived CDR1 and CDR2 are MNHEY and SMNVEV (reference sequence). The CDR3 contains 19 residues. Trimming removed 7 bases at V and 1 base at J, with 27 bases between. Original methodology: Amplification from reference gene primers served as the basis for estimated nucleated cell counts. TCRdb's table, derived via immunoSEQ multiplex PCR, lists solely in-frame clones and lacks some. V, J and clone size are taken as reported in that table, and D and trimming were inferred from the DNA itself. The sample yields 150,000 or so clones, around 84% seen once. The receptor comes from a man aged 60-69 years with COVID-19, enrolled during active disease. Source material: peripheral blood. The genes are TRBV27 and TRBJ2-3, with D tentatively TRBD1 (6 bases). CDR3 residues: CASTAALGRRTDRTDTQYF. CDR3 coding DNA: TGTGCCAGCACCGCCGCGTTGGGACGAAGGACAGACCGCACAGATACGCAGTATTTT.